The 26 T cell receptor beta chains given below trace back to one sample, sequenced in a study of tumor-infiltrating lymphocytes in primary liver carcinoma. TCR beta cDNA was prepared out of about 530 ng total RNA by means of a constant-region primer. Three-round nested multiplex PCR performed with slightly modified ARM-PCR produced the TCR beta libraries. With TRBV1-TRBV30 forward primers and a C-beta reverse primer, the first two PCR rounds were run for approximately 10 cycles each. TCRdb analysed the multiplex PCR reads with MiXCR anew, one entry per CDR3 protein. This sample has approximately 190,000 distinct CDR3 sequences, with just under 85% found just once. For each extraction, RNA and DNA were obtained together from approximately 20-30 mg of unsorted bulk tissue. The sample taken for sequencing was tumor tissue from primary liver carcinoma. These receptors originate from a man in his forties or fifties with primary liver carcinoma and hepatitis B virus infection.

Details on this clonotype: At one of its ends the junction is not consistent with the germline gene, which may arise from a read error. The DNA for the CDR3 is TGTGTCAGCTGTCGGGAGTCCACAGATACGCAGTATTTT. As protein: CVSCRESTDTQYF. The rearrangement uses TRBV4-2 and TRBJ2-3, with D perhaps matching TRBD2 (6 bases). Germline CDR1 and CDR2: LGHNA and YNFKEQ. The CDR3 sequence is 13 residues long.

Details on this clonotype: An end of the junction differs from the germline gene, which may be a read error. V and J are TRBV29-1 and TRBJ1-5, with D possibly being TRBD1 (6 bases). This CDR3 is 13 amino acids long. From germline, CDR1 is SQVTM and CDR2 ANQGSEA. CDR3 coding DNA: TGCAACGCCGGAGGGGGTGCGAATCAGCCACAGCATTTT. It codes for CNAGGGANQPQHF.

This clonotype appeared a few times. The CDR3 is CSAYNSETQYF. The CDR3 DNA reads as TGCAGTGCATACAACTCGGAGACCCAGTACTTC. V usage is TRBV20-1 and J usage is TRBJ2-5; D is undetermined. The CDR3 sequence is 11 residues long. The germline gives CDR1 DFQATT, CDR2 SNEGSKA (reference sequence). Trimming left V 6 bases short and J 5 bases short, with 10 bases between.

Turning to this clonotype: The CDR3 ends on some other residue instead of the conserved phenylalanine or tryptophan, so this is likely a read error. The chain combines TRBV6-1 with TRBJ1-5, with 7 bases fitting TRBD1. The CDR3 has 14 amino acids. Per germline, CDR1 MNHNS and CDR2 SASEGT. The chain's CDR3 is CASSLQGTTQPQHY. DNA of the CDR3: TGTGCTAGCAGTCTACAGGGGACCACTCAGCCCCAGCATTAT.

In this sample, this clonotype turned up many times. V and J are TRBV5-1 and TRBJ2-7; D is tentatively TRBD1 or TRBD2 (6 bases each). The CDR3 sequence is 15 residues long. Germline CDR1 SGHRS, CDR2 YFSETQ. The ends were cut back, 0 bases at V and 5 bases at J, with 15 bases in the middle. The CDR3 DNA is TGCGCCAGCAGCTTGGTTACAGGGAGGAGAGACGAGCAGTACTTC. Protein sequence: CASSLVTGRRDEQYF.

In the case of this clonotype: The missing conserved phenylalanine or tryptophan at the end of this CDR3 makes a read error likely. It is unclear where the CDR3 begins or ends on the DNA, so no DNA is shown, and the CDR3 is as TCRdb lists it. CDR3 residues: CASSLDGGGGVEQNL. The chain has TRBV7-9 and TRBJ2-7; the listed D gene, TRBD2, was not tested against the DNA. Per germline, CDR1 SEHNR and CDR2 FQNEAQ (reference sequence). Counting both end residues, the CDR3 totals 15 amino acids.

A note on this clonotype: It is likely a read error, because the conserved phenylalanine at the end of the CDR3 is missing. This rearrangement joins TRBV6-6 to TRBJ1-3, with TRBD1 as a possible D gene (6 bases). This CDR3 region has 15 residues. The V gene's germline CDR1 is MNHNY and CDR2 SVGAGI (reference sequence). CDR3 coding DNA: TGTGCCAGCAGTCCCGGGGGGGGCTCTGGAAAGACCATATATTAT. It translates to CASSPGGGSGKTIYY.

A word on this clonotype: One base away lies a much larger clone, so this may be a sequencing read error. The V call is TRBV30, the J call TRBJ2-2, with D perhaps matching TRBD2 (5 bases). There are 15 residues in the CDR3. Germline V gene sequence: CDR1 GTSNPN, CDR2 SVGIG (reference sequence). CDR3 amino acids: CAWSGWEQNTRELFF. DNA of the CDR3: TGTGCCTGGAGTGGGTGGGAGCAGAACACCCGGGAGCTGTTTTTT.

This clonotype has a count of ten or more. This rearrangement joins TRBV4-3 to TRBJ2-3; 14 positions match TRBD2. The CDR3 spans 16 residues. CDR1 and CDR2 from the germline V gene are LGHNA and YSLEER. With 3 bases clipped from V and 6 bases from J, the junction kept 5 bases outside the gene matches. CDR3 DNA sequence: TGCGCCAGCAGCCAGGGACTAGCGGGAGTGGTGGATACGCAGTATTTT. This codes for CASSQGLAGVVDTQYF.

Worth noting for this clonotype: A much larger clone differs by one base, so this may be a read error. The chain joins TRBV5-1 to TRBJ2-5; D gene uncertain. Germline V gene lookup returns CDR1 SGHRS and CDR2 YFSETQ. This CDR3 region has 13 residues. Deletions cut 0 bases from V and 6 bases from J, with 9 bases between. CDR3 sequence: CASSLASLKTQYF. CDR3 sequence (DNA): TGCGCCAGCAGCTTGGCCTCCCTGAAGACCCAGTACTTC.

A remark on this clonotype: The CDR3 carries no conserved terminal phenylalanine or tryptophan, so it likely arises from a read error. The chain recombines TRBV6-2 or TRBV6-3 with TRBJ2-2; 7 nucleotides line up with TRBD2. This CDR3 is 18 amino acids long. Looked up from germline, CDR1 is MNHEY and CDR2 is SVGEGT. In DNA, the CDR3 is TGTGCTAGCAACGACATAGGGATTCGACTAGCCAACACCGGGGAGCTGTTTTAT. It codes for CASNDIGIRLANTGELFY.

As regards this clonotype: Lacking the conserved final phenylalanine or tryptophan, this CDR3 likely reflects a read error. V and J are TRBV29-1 and TRBJ2-1; 9 nucleotides align to TRBD2. The CDR3 is made up of 14 amino acids. V shed 2 bases and J 13 bases; nucleotides not matched to a gene: 12. Germline CDR1 SQVTM, CDR2 ANQGSEA. The CDR3 nucleotides are TGCAGCGTTGAATTAGCGGGGGTGTTGGGTGACCAGTTCTAC. It translates to CSVELAGVLGDQFY.

This chain joins TRBV25-1 and TRBJ2-3; 7 positions match TRBD1. CDR3 length: 14 residues. V shed 6 bases and J 5 bases; nucleotides not matched to a gene: 8. Germline CDR1 and CDR2: MGHDK and SYGVNS. The CDR3 here is CASRRGGSVDTQYF. DNA for the CDR3: TGTGCCAGCAGACGAGGGGGCTCGGTAGATACGCAGTATTTT. The full variable domain, in which reference TRBV25-1 and TRBJ2-3 provide the parts outside the CDR3, is EADIYQTPRYLVIGTGKKITLECSQTMGHDKMYWYQQDPGMELHLIHYSYGVNSTEKGDLSSESTVSRIRTEHFPLTLESARPSHTSQYLCASRRGGSVDTQYFGPGTRLTVL.

A word on this clonotype: Given a much more abundant clone one base away, this may be a read error. The chain couples TRBV7-9 to TRBJ2-7; 13 bases are a match to TRBD2. The CDR3 extends over 15 amino acids. Per germline, CDR1 SEHNR and CDR2 FQNEAQ (reference sequence). Trimming cost V 5 bases and J 2 bases; bases outside gene matches: 3. The CDR3 DNA reads TGTGCCAGCAGCCACGGGACTAGCGGGACCTACGAGCAGTACTTC. Translated: CASSHGTSGTYEQYF.

Concerning this clonotype itself: A read error may produce the germline difference seen at one junction end. The chain joins TRBV20-1 to TRBJ2-2; 11 bases agree with TRBD2. In germline, CDR1 is DFQATT, CDR2 SNEGSKA (reference sequence). This CDR3 has 17 amino acids. The CDR3, as DNA: TGCAGTGCTTCCTCAGGACTAGCGGGTTTGAACACCCGGGAGCTGTTTTTT. This encodes CSASSGLAGLNTRELFF.

On this clonotype itself: The junction differs from germline at one of its ends, possibly a read error. The chain joins TRBV29-1 to TRBJ2-5; TRBD2 matches at 9 bases. Germline assignment: CDR1 SQVTM and CDR2 ANQGSEA. The CDR3 consists of 13 residues. For the CDR3, the DNA is TGCAACTCATCAGCGGGGGGCCAAGAGACCCATTACTTC. It codes for CNSSAGGQETHYF.

This chain links TRBV5-1 with TRBJ2-5; TRBD1 matches 9 bases. This CDR3 has 15 amino acids. Germline CDR1 and CDR2: SGHRS and YFSETQ. Trimming removed 8 bases from V and 5 bases from J; junction bases left unmatched: 13. The CDR3 region has the DNA TGCGCCAGTAGTTTGATCGACAGGGGGAAGGAGACCCAGTACTTC. It yields the protein CASSLIDRGKETQYF.

The rearrangement joins TRBV6-6 to TRBJ2-7; D unclear. The germline gives CDR1 MNHNY, CDR2 SVGAGI (reference sequence). The V and J ends lost 4 bases and 6 bases respectively, with 13 bases between them. This CDR3 has 13 residues. CDR3 sequence: CASSFRTATEQYF. The CDR3 region has the DNA TGTGCCAGCAGTTTCAGGACGGCCACCGAGCAGTACTTC.

This clonotype was seen only once. One end of the junction varies from germline; a read error may be responsible. This chain's CDR3 is CSVEVGGRASGEQLF. As DNA, the CDR3 is TGCAGCGTTGAGGTGGGCGGGAGGGCCAGCGGTGAGCAGTTATTT. This chain joins TRBV29-1 and TRBJ2-1; TRBD2 agrees at 9 bases. The CDR3 length is 15 residues. Germline V gene lookup returns CDR1 SQVTM and CDR2 ANQGSEA.

Details on this clonotype: The germline gene is not matched at one end of the junction; a read error may be the cause. The chain recombines TRBV6-1 with TRBJ2-1; a possible D gene is TRBD2 (5 bases). The CDR3 is 15 amino acids. Germline CDR1 and CDR2: MNHNS and SASEGT. The CDR3 here is CASTLERYTYSEQFF. The DNA for the CDR3 is TGTGCCAGCACCCTGGAGCGGTACACCTACAGTGAGCAGTTCTTT.

As for this clonotype: Germline is not matched at one junction end, which may reflect a read error. The J gene is TRBJ2-3, the V gene TRBV11-2; 12 positions match TRBD2. From germline, CDR1 is SGHAT and CDR2 FQNNGV. This CDR3 is built from 19 residues. The CDR3 protein is CASSRSPRLAGERTETQYF. The CDR3 DNA follows: TGTGCCAGTAGCCGATCACCGAGACTAGCGGGAGAGAGGACAGAAACGCAGTATTTT.

The rearrangement joins TRBV12-5 to TRBJ2-3; TRBD2 aligns across 7 bases. In germline, CDR1 is LGHNT, CDR2 FRNRAP. The CDR3 has 18 residues. The CDR3 bases are TGTGCCAGCAGCAAAACCCCGGGACTAATGGGAGGGCCAGATACGCAGTATTTT. Its translation is CASSKTPGLMGGPDTQYF.

The rearrangement uses TRBV11-2 and TRBJ2-4; 13 bases line up with TRBD2. Per the germline V gene, CDR1 is SGHAT and CDR2 is FQNNGV. The V and J ends lost 5 bases and 2 bases, in that order; junction bases with no gene match: 3. The CDR3 totals 16 residues. As DNA, the CDR3 is TGTGCCAGCAGCCCCGGGACTAGCGGGACCAAAAACATTCAGTACTTC. Amino acids: CASSPGTSGTKNIQYF.

This clonotype was observed once. At one end the junction does not follow the germline gene, possibly because of a read error. J is TRBJ2-6 and V is TRBV7-8, with D possibly being TRBD1 or TRBD2 (6 bases each). Germline CDR1 is SGHVS and CDR2 is FQNEAQ. The CDR3 contains 17 residues. The CDR3 DNA follows: TGTGCCAGCAGCTTAGACGCGAGGGGGGCTGGGGTCAACATCCTGACTTTC. Translation gives CASSLDARGAGVNILTF.

As concerns this clonotype: A much more abundant neighbour one base away suggests this may be a read error. The rearrangement links TRBV19 to TRBJ2-3, with a possible D match to TRBD2 (6 bases). The CDR3 consists of 14 residues. V lost 6 bases to trimming and J lost 5 bases, with 15 bases between them. Germline CDR1 and CDR2: LNHDA and SQIVND (reference sequence). The CDR3 nucleotides read TGTGCCAGTAGGCTCGGGACTTCGATAGATACGCAGTATTTT. Protein product: CASRLGTSIDTQYF.

A remark on this clonotype: A read error is likely, as this CDR3 ends without the conserved phenylalanine or tryptophan. This rearrangement joins TRBV5-4 to TRBJ2-7, with no clear D. Trimming cost V 3 bases and J 4 bases, with 14 bases left between them. Germline V gene data show CDR1 as SGHNT and CDR2 as YYREEE (reference sequence). The CDR3 length is 14 residues. CDR3 nucleotides: TGTGCCAGCAGCTCTGAAGAGAGGATATACGAGCAGTACTCC. Encoded protein: CASSSEERIYEQYS.